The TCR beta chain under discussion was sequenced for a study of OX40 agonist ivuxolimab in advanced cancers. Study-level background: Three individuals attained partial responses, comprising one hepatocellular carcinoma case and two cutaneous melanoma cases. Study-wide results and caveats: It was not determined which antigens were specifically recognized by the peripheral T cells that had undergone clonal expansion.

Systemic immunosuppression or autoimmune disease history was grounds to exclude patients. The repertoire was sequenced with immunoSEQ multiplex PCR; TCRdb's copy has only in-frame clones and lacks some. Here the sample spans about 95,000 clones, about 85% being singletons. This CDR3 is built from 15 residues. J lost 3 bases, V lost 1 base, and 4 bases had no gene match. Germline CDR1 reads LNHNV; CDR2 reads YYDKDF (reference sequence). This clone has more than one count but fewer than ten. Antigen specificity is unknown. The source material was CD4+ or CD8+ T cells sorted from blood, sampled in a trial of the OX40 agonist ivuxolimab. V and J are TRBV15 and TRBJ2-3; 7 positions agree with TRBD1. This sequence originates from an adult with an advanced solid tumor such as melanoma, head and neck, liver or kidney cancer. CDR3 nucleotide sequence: TGTGCCACCAGCAGAGGTCAGGGGGAAACAGATACGCAGTATTTT. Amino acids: CATSRGQGETDTQYF.